The present entry profiles one T cell receptor (beta chain) with its context. Its cognate antigen is unknown. This entry belongs to a study of pediatric ulcerative colitis. Study-level findings and limits: Blood samples from a couple of patients yielded substantially fewer templates and were excluded from blood-rectal overlap analysis. Rectal repertoires separated controls, mild-moderate and acute severe colitis.

This table comes from immunoSEQ multiplex PCR, and its TCRdb copy is limited to in-frame clones, with some not included. The sample carries over 45,000 clones, about four fifths recorded once. One to two pinch biopsies were taken from the rectum during colonoscopy. This CDR3 contains 15 residues. V was pared by 0 bases and J by 5 bases, with 5 bases of the junction left unmatched. The germline CDR1 and CDR2 sequences are SGDLS and YYNGEE. The TCR originated in a girl between 10 and 17 years old with moderate ulcerative colitis. V usage is TRBV9 and J usage is TRBJ2-5; TRBD2 aligns across 9 bases. The specimen sequenced was gut tissue. This CDR3 is CASSVVREGRETQYF. CDR3 bases: TGTGCCAGCAGCGTAGTGCGGGAGGGCCGGGAGACCCAGTACTTC.